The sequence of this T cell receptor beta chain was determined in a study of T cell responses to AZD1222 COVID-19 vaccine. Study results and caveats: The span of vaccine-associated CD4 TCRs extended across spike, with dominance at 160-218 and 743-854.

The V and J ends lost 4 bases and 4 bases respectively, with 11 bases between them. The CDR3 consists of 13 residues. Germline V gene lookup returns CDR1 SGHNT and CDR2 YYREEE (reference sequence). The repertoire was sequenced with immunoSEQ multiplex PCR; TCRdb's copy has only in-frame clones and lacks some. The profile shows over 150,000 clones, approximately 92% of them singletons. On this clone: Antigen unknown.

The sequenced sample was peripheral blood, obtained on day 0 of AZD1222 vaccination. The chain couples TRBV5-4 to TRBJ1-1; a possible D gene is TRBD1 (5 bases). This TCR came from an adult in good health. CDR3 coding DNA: TGTGCCAGCAGCCCATCTGGGGGCACTGAAGCTTTCTTT. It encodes CASSPSGGTEAFF.